The 18 T cell receptor beta chains below come from one sample, sequenced in a study of shared clonotypes between healthy human individuals. CD8 cells classed as naive were CD45RO-negative and positively selected for CCR7, excluding terminally differentiated effector memory CD45RA+ cells. Only in-frame clones appear in the TCRdb table, and some are missing; sequencing was by immunoSEQ multiplex PCR. The sample has fewer than 800,000 clones; 92% are singletons. The sample comprised naive CD8+ T cells sorted from blood. These receptors were taken from a man aged 30-40 years in good health.

The V and J genes are TRBV6-5 and TRBJ2-5; either TRBD1 or TRBD2 may fit D (5 bases each). This CDR3 spans 11 amino acids. Trimming removed 7 bases at V and 7 bases at J, with 10 bases between. The V gene's germline CDR1 is MNHEY and CDR2 SVGAGI. The CDR3 loop reads CASTSGGTQYF. CDR3 coding DNA: TGTGCCAGCACTTCTGGGGGGACCCAGTACTTC.

The CDR3 sequence: CASSQAPGWSEGEQFF. The CDR3 bases are TGTGCCAGCAGCCAAGCACCGGGATGGAGCGAAGGTGAGCAGTTCTTC. The chain uses TRBV4-2 and TRBJ2-1, with D perhaps TRBD2 (5 bases). The CDR3 sequence is 16 residues long. The ends were cut back, 1 base at V and 9 bases at J, with 19 bases in the middle. Germline values: CDR1 LGHNA, CDR2 YNFKEQ.

The CDR3 spells CASSVMGAPYGYTF. CDR3 sequence (DNA): TGTGCCAGTAGTGTGATGGGGGCGCCCTATGGCTACACCTTC. The chain couples TRBV19 to TRBJ1-2; TRBD1 might be the D (6 bases). Germline lookup yields CDR1 LNHDA and CDR2 SQIVND (reference sequence). There are 14 residues in the CDR3. V was clipped by 5 bases and J by 4 bases, with 14 bases between them.

This clone has only one observation. The chain is built from TRBV4-1 and TRBJ2-2, with a weak D call TRBD2 (5 bases). This CDR3 contains 14 residues. Looked up from germline, CDR1 is MGHRA and CDR2 is YSYEKL. V was shortened by 3 bases and J by 4 bases, with 9 bases between the two germline ends. The CDR3 nucleotides read TGCGCCAGCAGCCACCGGAGGTTCACCGGGGAGCTGTTTTTT. Amino acids: CASSHRRFTGELFF.

V and J are TRBV16 and TRBJ2-7, with 7 bases matching TRBD1. V lost 4 bases to trimming and J lost 7 bases; unmatched junction nucleotides: 13. Germline V gene lookup returns CDR1 KGHSY and CDR2 FQNENV. This CDR3 spans 15 amino acids. The CDR3 loop is CASSPTKGASGEQYF. The CDR3 nucleotides read TGTGCCAGCAGCCCTACCAAGGGGGCATCGGGAGAGCAGTACTTC.

The gene calls are TRBV28 and TRBJ2-7; tentative D call: TRBD2 (6 bases). The V and J ends lost 6 bases and 5 bases respectively, with 20 bases between them. Per germline, CDR1 MDHEN and CDR2 SYDVKM. This CDR3 comprises 15 residues. The CDR3 DNA follows: TGTGCCAGCAGCGGGGGATCGGGTTTCCCGAACGAGCAGTACTTC. Protein product: CASSGGSGFPNEQYF. Supplemented by reference TRBV28 and TRBJ2-7, the full variable domain reads DVKVTQSSRYLVKRTGEKVFLECVQDMDHENMFWYRQDPGLGLRLIYFSYDVKMKEKGDIPEGYSVSREKKERFSLILESASTNQTSMYLCASSGGSGFPNEQYFGPGTRLTVT.

The DNA of the CDR3 is TGTGCCAGCAGCCGACTAGCGGGAGAGTGGAACATTCAGTACTTC. It specifies CASSRLAGEWNIQYF. This rearrangement joins TRBV11-2 to TRBJ2-4; 12 bases are a match to TRBD2. Trimming cost V 5 bases and J 7 bases; bases outside gene matches: 6. This CDR3 is 15 amino acids long. Germline V CDR1 and CDR2: SGHAT, FQNNGV.

The rearrangement uses TRBV9 and TRBJ1-5, with 10 bases that match TRBD1. Germline V CDR1 and CDR2: SGDLS, YYNGEE. CDR3 length: 21 amino acids. J gave up 4 bases and V 4 bases, and 23 bases lay outside the gene matches. The CDR3 sequence is CASSTRQGAEPPPKSNQPQHF. CDR3 bases: TGTGCCAGCAGCACAAGACAGGGGGCAGAACCACCCCCGAAATCTAATCAGCCCCAGCATTTT. Full variable domain (outside the CDR3, taken from reference TRBV9 and TRBJ1-5): DSGVTQTPKHLITATGQRVTLRCSPRSGDLSVYWYQQSLDQGLQFLIQYYNGEERAKGNILERFSAQQFPDLHSELNLSSLELGDSALYFCASSTRQGAEPPPKSNQPQHFGDGTRLSIL.

The rearrangement joins TRBV7-3 to TRBJ2-3; D gene ambiguous. The CDR3 is 15 residues long. Germline-derived CDR1 and CDR2 are SGHTA and FQGTGA. V was pared by 5 bases and J by 2 bases, with 14 bases between. In nucleotides, the CDR3 is TGTGCCAGCAGCCTCGGGTGGGTCAACACAGATACGCAGTATTTT. This codes for CASSLGWVNTDTQYF.

J is TRBJ2-1 and V is TRBV7-9; weak D call: TRBD2 (5 bases). Germline CDR1 is SEHNR and CDR2 is FQNEAQ (reference sequence). V shed 1 base and J shed 6 bases, with 16 bases lying between them. CDR3 length equals 16 residues. CDR3 amino acids: CASSLEEAIGGNEQFF. Written as DNA, the CDR3 is TGTGCCAGCAGCTTAGAGGAGGCTATCGGTGGCAATGAGCAGTTCTTC.

This sequence joins TRBV29-1 and TRBJ2-7; D is possibly TRBD1 or TRBD2 (5 bases each). Between the trimmed V and J ends, which lost 1 base and 2 bases, there was a span of 15 bases. The CDR3 totals 15 residues. The germline CDR1 and CDR2 sequences are SQVTM and ANQGSEA. The CDR3 loop is CSVEGGDLIPYEQYF. Here the CDR3 DNA reads TGCAGCGTTGAAGGAGGGGACCTCATCCCCTACGAGCAGTACTTC.

The V and J genes are TRBV30 and TRBJ2-5, with D perhaps matching TRBD1 (6 bases). CDR1 is GTSNPN and CDR2 is SVGIG in the germline V gene (reference sequence). CDR3 size: 12 residues. Trimming cost V 4 bases and J 4 bases, with 10 bases left between them. The CDR3 spells CAWTGEGETQYF. CDR3 DNA sequence: TGTGCCTGGACAGGGGAAGGAGAGACCCAGTACTTC.

The J gene is TRBJ1-4, the V gene TRBV5-5, with 10 bases fitting TRBD1. Trimming removed 0 bases from V and 5 bases from J; junction bases left unmatched: 7. Germline V lookup: CDR1 SGHKS, CDR2 YYEKEE (reference sequence). The CDR3 is 17 residues long. CDR3 DNA sequence: TGTGCCAGCAGCTTGGATTTCCGGACAGGGGGGAATGAAAAACTGTTTTTT. It yields the protein CASSLDFRTGGNEKLFF.

V usage is TRBV29-1 and J usage is TRBJ2-3; D is unclear. Germline V gene sequence: CDR1 SQVTM, CDR2 ANQGSEA. Trimming removed 3 bases at V and 0 bases at J, with 16 bases between. The CDR3 runs to 16 residues. CDR3 protein: CSVDRSLEASTDTQYF. CDR3 in DNA: TGCAGCGTTGACCGCTCCCTAGAGGCTAGCACAGATACGCAGTATTTT.

V usage is TRBV7-6 and J usage is TRBJ2-7, with TRBD1 identical over 7 bases. The V gene end was trimmed by 5 bases and the J gene end by 4 bases; junction bases not matched to a gene: 8. CDR1 and CDR2 from the germline V gene are SGHVS and FNYEAQ. The CDR3 runs to 14 residues. The DNA of the CDR3 is TGTGCCAGCAGCCCGGACAGGAGAGGATACGAGCAGTACTTC. It yields the protein CASSPDRRGYEQYF.

This clone was seen only once. J is TRBJ2-1 and V is TRBV7-3, with a tentative D call TRBD1 (5 bases). The CDR3 totals 15 residues. V dropped 3 bases and J dropped 1 base, with 10 bases sitting between them. Germline CDR1 reads SGHTA; CDR2 reads FQGTGA. The CDR3 reads CASSFEGASYNEQFF. CDR3 DNA sequence: TGTGCCAGCAGCTTTGAAGGGGCATCCTACAATGAGCAGTTCTTC.

The chain links TRBV27 to TRBJ2-7; a weak D match, TRBD2 (6 bases). CDR1 is MNHEY, CDR2 SMNVEV, per germline (reference sequence). This CDR3 contains 14 residues. V lost 5 bases and J 5 bases, leaving 16 bases between the germline ends. DNA for the CDR3: TGTGCCAGCAGTCTACCCGGGAGACCCGACGAGCAGTACTTC. This gives the protein CASSLPGRPDEQYF.

This clone is a singleton in its sample. The chain carries TRBV29-1 and TRBJ2-7, with TRBD2 identical over 13 bases. This CDR3 contains 17 residues. V dropped 1 base and J dropped 1; count of bases not matched to a gene: 7. Per germline, CDR1 SQVTM and CDR2 ANQGSEA. CDR3 amino acids: CSVEGLAGGKPSYEQYF. CDR3 sequence (DNA): TGCAGCGTTGAAGGACTAGCGGGAGGTAAACCGTCCTACGAGCAGTACTTC.